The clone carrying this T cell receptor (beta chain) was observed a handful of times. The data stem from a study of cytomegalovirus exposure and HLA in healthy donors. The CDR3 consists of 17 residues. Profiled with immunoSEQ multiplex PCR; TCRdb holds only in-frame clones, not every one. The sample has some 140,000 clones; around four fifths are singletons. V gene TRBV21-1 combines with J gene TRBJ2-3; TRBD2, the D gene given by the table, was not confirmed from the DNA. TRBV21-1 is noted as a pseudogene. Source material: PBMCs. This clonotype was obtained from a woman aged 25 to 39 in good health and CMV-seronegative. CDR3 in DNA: TGTGCCAGCAGTTTAAACCCTAGCGGGGGTTGTGAAGATACGCAGTATTTT. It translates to CASSLNPSGGCEDTQYF.